A single sample is the source of the 23 T cell receptor beta chains below, sequenced in a study of T cells in Graves' hyperthyroidism and ophthalmopathy. TCR beta CDR3 regions were amplified from RNA transcripts. HTBI primers were used for first-round RT-PCR of the TCR CDR3. Using its own MiXCR run on the multiplex PCR reads, TCRdb lists one record per CDR3 protein. The table includes more than 300,000 distinct CDR3 sequences, about a fifth detected once. Specimen: blood. Every receptor here comes from a man between 18 and 29 years old with Graves' ophthalmopathy.

This clonotype was seen at least ten times. The chain carries TRBV6-6 and TRBJ1-2; 11 bases align to TRBD1. Germline V gene sequence: CDR1 MNHNY, CDR2 SVGAGI (reference sequence). The ends lost 2 bases at V and 4 bases at J; junction bases unmatched: 3. This CDR3 has 15 amino acids. CDR3 protein: CASSYAGTGGYGYTF. In DNA form, the CDR3 reads TGTGCCAGCAGTTACGCCGGGACAGGGGGCTATGGCTACACCTTC.

The genes are TRBV12-3 or TRBV12-4 and TRBJ1-2; possible D gene TRBD1, 5 bases. The CDR3 is made up of 12 amino acids. V was pared by 7 bases and J by 4 bases, with 10 bases between. CDR3 nucleotide sequence: TGTGCCAGCATGAGGGGAACCTATGGCTACACCTTC. It is translated as CASMRGTYGYTF.

This clonotype has just one count. Given a much more abundant clone one base away, this may be a read error. The chain carries TRBV5-1 and TRBJ1-5, with unresolved D. Germline-derived CDR1 and CDR2 are SGHRS and YFSETQ. This CDR3 spans 13 amino acids. CDR3 in DNA: TGCGCCGGCAGCTTCGACCTCAACCAGCCCCAGCATTTT. This encodes CAGSFDLNQPQHF.

This clonotype was seen at least ten times. J is TRBJ2-1 and V is TRBV7-3, with unresolved D. Per the germline V gene, CDR1 is SGHTA and CDR2 is FQGTGA. CDR3 length: 15 residues. The ends were cut back, 5 bases at V and 10 bases at J, with 21 bases in the middle. In nucleotides, the CDR3 is TGTGCCAGCAGCCCGAGCTCAAGCCCCTCACTCGAGCAGTTCTTC. It codes for CASSPSSSPSLEQFF.

The table lists this clonotype with many counts. The chain links TRBV3-1 to TRBJ2-5, with D perhaps matching TRBD1 (5 bases). CDR3 size: 14 residues. Germline V lookup: CDR1 LGHDT, CDR2 YNNKEL (reference sequence). The ends were cut back, 7 bases at V and 3 bases at J, with 15 bases in the middle. CDR3 region: CASTRQSVEETQYF. The CDR3 coding sequence is TGTGCCAGCACCCGACAGTCGGTGGAAGAGACCCAGTACTTC.

This clonotype was seen repeatedly, ten times or more. J is TRBJ1-2 and V is TRBV11-1; 7 bases line up with TRBD1. Looked up from germline, CDR1 is SGHAT and CDR2 is FQDESV (reference sequence). The V and J ends lost 5 bases and 3 bases, in that order; junction bases with no gene match: 3. This CDR3 contains 13 residues. DNA for the CDR3: TGTGCCAGCAGCACCGGACAGGACTATGGCTACACCTTC. Protein product: CASSTGQDYGYTF.

This clonotype has only a few counts. This chain links TRBV10-2 with TRBJ2-3; perhaps TRBD2 as D (6 bases). The V gene lost 3 bases and the J gene lost 0 bases, with 10 bases spanning the gap. The germline gives CDR1 WSHSY, CDR2 SAAADI. The CDR3 runs 15 residues. The CDR3 DNA is TGCGCCAGCAGTGAATGGCGGGGCAGCACAGATACGCAGTATTTT. Translating it yields CASSEWRGSTDTQYF.

This clonotype occurred once. The chain is built from TRBV27 and TRBJ2-7, with 16 bases fitting TRBD2. Germline V gene lookup returns CDR1 MNHEY and CDR2 SMNVEV (reference sequence). V lost 1 base and J lost 3; bases outside the gene matches: 12. There are 20 residues in the CDR3. The CDR3 DNA reads TGTGCCAGCAGTTTATTAGGCGGGACTAGCGGGAGGGCCCTAGGCTACGAGCAGTACTTC. Residues: CASSLLGGTSGRALGYEQYF.

This chain joins TRBV4-1 and TRBJ1-3, with a tentative D call TRBD1 (5 bases). Germline CDR1 is MGHRA and CDR2 is YSYEKL. The CDR3 has 17 amino acids. V dropped 1 base and J dropped 0 bases, with 13 bases sitting between them. CDR3 sequence (DNA): TGCGCCAGCAGCCAAGCCTTGACAGCGAGCTCTGGAAACACCATATATTTT. Residues: CASSQALTASSGNTIYF.

This clonotype was counted at least ten times. V gene TRBV14 combines with J gene TRBJ2-7, with D perhaps matching TRBD2 (5 bases). The CDR3 is 14 amino acids. V shed 8 bases and J shed 2 bases, with 16 bases lying between them. Germline loops: CDR1 SGHDN, CDR2 FVKESK. The CDR3 sequence is CASSPGKYPYEQYF. The CDR3 nucleotides are TGTGCCAGCTCTCCCGGGAAATACCCCTACGAGCAGTACTTC.

This rearrangement joins TRBV6-2 or TRBV6-3 to TRBJ1-5, with D maybe TRBD1 (5 bases). CDR3 size: 14 residues. Trimming stripped 0 bases from V and 5 bases from J, with 8 bases between. Germline CDR1 is MNHEY and CDR2 is SVGEGT. The CDR3 DNA follows: TGTGCCAGCAGTTACTCCTCGGGGCATCAGCCCCAGCATTTT. Amino acids: CASSYSSGHQPQHF.

J is TRBJ2-3 and V is TRBV6-1; no reliable D call. The CDR3 runs to 12 residues. Germline CDR1 is MNHNS and CDR2 is SASEGT. V shed 3 bases and J shed 5 bases, with 6 bases lying between them. This CDR3 is CASSDIQDTQYF. CDR3 nucleotides: TGTGCCAGCAGTGACATCCAAGATACGCAGTATTTT.

This chain uses TRBV7-2 with TRBJ2-5; no definite D call. CDR1 is SGHTA, CDR2 FQGNSA, per germline. With 4 bases removed from V and 0 bases from J, the gap between germline ends came to 9 bases. This CDR3 contains 14 residues. CDR3 sequence: CASSSVANQETQYF. In DNA form, the CDR3 reads TGTGCCAGCAGCTCGGTTGCAAACCAAGAGACCCAGTACTTC.

This clonotype was found many times. The chain uses TRBV5-1 and TRBJ1-2, with 8 bases aligning to TRBD1. Unmatched junction bases numbered 8, after V lost 4 bases and J lost 3 bases. The germline V gene has CDR1 SGHRS and CDR2 YFSETQ. The CDR3 is made up of 15 amino acids. Here the CDR3 reads CASSLGQGGDYGYTF. The CDR3 bases are TGCGCCAGCAGCCTCGGACAGGGTGGCGACTATGGCTACACCTTC.

This clonotype was seen more than once but under ten times. The genes are TRBV10-2 and TRBJ2-1; 8 bases are a match to TRBD1. The CDR3 length is 14 residues. Per the germline V gene, CDR1 is WSHSY and CDR2 is SAAADI. Trimming cost V 7 bases and J 8 bases; bases outside gene matches: 10. The CDR3 sequence is CASKQGQGLDEQFF. The CDR3 DNA sequence: TGCGCCAGCAAACAAGGACAGGGCTTGGATGAGCAGTTCTTC.

This clonotype was observed at least ten times. The chain is built from TRBV6-2 or TRBV6-3 and TRBJ1-2, with TRBD1 matching over 9 bases. The V gene end was trimmed by 7 bases and the J gene end by 2 bases; junction bases not matched to a gene: 17. This CDR3 contains 18 residues. From germline, CDR1 is MNHEY and CDR2 SVGEGT. As DNA, the CDR3 is TGTGCCAGCAACCAGCACGTAAACCGGGACAGGGAGAACTATGGCTACACCTTC. Encoded protein: CASNQHVNRDRENYGYTF.

A few counts support this clonotype. The rearrangement links TRBV6-1 to TRBJ2-3; TRBD1 aligns across 7 bases. The CDR3 runs 17 residues. Trimming removed 6 bases from V and 0 bases from J; junction bases left unmatched: 12. Germline V gene data show CDR1 as MNHNS and CDR2 as SASEGT. This CDR3 reads CASRSLRTGASTDTQYF. DNA for the CDR3: TGTGCCAGCAGGTCCCTTCGGACAGGCGCGAGCACAGATACGCAGTATTTT.

The sample holds many counts of this clonotype. This sequence joins TRBV29-1 and TRBJ2-7; TRBD1 agrees at 9 bases. CDR1 is SQVTM and CDR2 is ANQGSEA in the germline V gene. The CDR3 spans 14 residues. V lost 7 bases to trimming and J lost 2 bases; unmatched junction nucleotides: 9. The CDR3 is CSARTGDGPYEQYF. The CDR3, as DNA: TGCAGCGCCAGGACAGGGGACGGGCCCTACGAGCAGTACTTC.

In this sample, this clonotype turned up a few times. The V gene is TRBV27, the J gene TRBJ1-4; D not resolved. Germline V gene data show CDR1 as MNHEY and CDR2 as SMNVEV (reference sequence). This CDR3 comprises 13 residues. V gave up 7 bases and J gave up 8 bases, with 14 bases separating them. In nucleotides, the CDR3 is TGTGCCAGCACCCCTTATGTAGGAGAAAAACTGTTTTTT. Translated, it gives CASTPYVGEKLFF. Supplemented by reference TRBV27 and TRBJ1-4, the full variable domain reads EAQVTQNPRYLITVTGKKLTVTCSQNMNHEYMSWYRQDPGLGLRQIYYSMNVEVTDKGDVPEGYKVSRKEKRNFPLILESPSPNQTSLYFCASTPYVGEKLFFGSGTQLSVL.

The chain carries TRBV6-1 and TRBJ1-1, with D possibly matching TRBD1 (5 bases). Germline loops: CDR1 MNHNS, CDR2 SASEGT. The CDR3 is 13 amino acids. V was shortened by 5 bases and J by 2 bases, with 9 bases between the two germline ends. DNA for the CDR3: TGTGCCAGCAGTCTACAGGATAACACTGAAGCTTTCTTT. It translates to CASSLQDNTEAFF.

The J gene is TRBJ2-1, the V gene TRBV7-9, with D tentatively TRBD1 (6 bases). CDR1 SEHNR and CDR2 FQNEAQ come from the germline V gene (reference sequence). V shed 5 bases and J shed 8 bases, with 16 bases lying between them. This CDR3 has 14 amino acids. In nucleotides, the CDR3 is TGTGCCAGCAGCCTCGGACAGTACTTCGATGAGCAGTTCTTC. This codes for CASSLGQYFDEQFF.

V is TRBV20-1 and J is TRBJ2-1, with D tentatively TRBD1 or TRBD2 (6 bases each). The germline V gene encodes CDR1 DFQATT and CDR2 SNEGSKA (reference sequence). The CDR3 spans 17 residues. The V and J ends lost 6 bases and 4 bases respectively, with 25 bases between them. The CDR3: CSASDAGGRWAYNEQFF. DNA of the CDR3: TGCAGTGCCAGCGACGCCGGGGGCAGGTGGGCATACAATGAGCAGTTCTTC.

In its sample, this clonotype was seen many times. The chain uses TRBV12-3 or TRBV12-4 and TRBJ1-1, with TRBD1 matching over 8 bases. The CDR3 sequence is 18 residues long. Trimming took 5 bases from V and 1 from J; bases not matched to a gene: 15. The CDR3 protein is CASSPRGGIGTGNTEAFF. CDR3 bases: TGTGCCAGCAGTCCCCGGGGGGGGATTGGGACAGGGAACACTGAAGCTTTCTTT.